The clone carrying this T cell receptor (beta chain) was detected a few times. The antigen is undetermined. The sample comes from a study of cytomegalovirus exposure and HLA in healthy donors. Study-level points and caveats: Apart from CMV serostatus, no immune exposure information was available.

Between the trimmed V and J ends, which lost 0 bases and 0 bases, there was a span of 6 bases. Germline values: CDR1 MGHRA, CDR2 YSYEKL. The CDR3 length is 14 residues. Vbeta (60) and Jbeta (13) primers were used in the PCR. Data came from immunoSEQ multiplex PCR; TCRdb stores just in-frame clones and leaves some out. The sample comprises about 67,000 clones, around 67% of which are singletons, and under 2.5% rests with the top ten. The gene calls are TRBV4-1 and TRBJ2-7, with unresolved D. The sequenced sample was PBMCs. The clonotype was recovered from a woman aged 30 to 39 in good health and CMV-seronegative. In DNA form, the CDR3 reads TGCGCCAGCAGCCAAGAATACAGCTCCTACGAGCAGTACTTC. This encodes CASSQEYSSYEQYF.